The text below deals with one TCR beta chain. Its antigen is currently unknown. Treatment specified: 19 received Ad26.COV2.S at low or high dose, single or two shots; roughly 5 received placebo; per-sample allocation not given. Specimen acquisition occurred on day 63 following the initial vaccine or placebo injection. The protocol was immunoSEQ multiplex PCR, while the TCRdb copy is restricted to in-frame clones and leaves out a portion. The table shows about 680,000 clones, with more than 70% occurring only once. Trimming removed 6 bases at V and 6 bases at J, with 15 bases between. From germline, CDR1 is MNHEY and CDR2 SVGAGI. The length of the CDR3 is 14 residues. These data originate in a study of Ad26.COV2.S vaccination and SARS-CoV-2 variants. Background on the study: The trial was COV1001 and the donor's arm was Ad26.COV2.S. Study findings and constraints: With respect to non-spike TCR breadth, vaccine and placebo recipients were similar.

The input for sequencing was peripheral blood, taken in a trial of Ad26.COV2.S vaccine versus placebo. The origin of this receptor is a person aged 18-65 years who received the Ad26.COV2.S COVID-19 vaccine or a placebo. V gene TRBV6-5 combines with J gene TRBJ1-5; D ambiguous. CDR3 nucleotide sequence: TGTGCCAGCAGCTCCAGAGGTAAAGGTCAGCCCCAGCATTTT. Translation: CASSSRGKGQPQHF.